This is a list of T cell receptor beta chains from one sample in a study of blood T cells in healthy people across ages. TCRdb re-analysed the 5' RACE reads in MiXCR, keeping a single row per CDR3 protein. The sample shows around 1,800,000 distinct CDR3 sequences, about 39% of them seen only once. What was sequenced was blood. These receptors all stem from a human donor in good health. Both conserved end residues are part of each CDR3. A D gene is named only where the DNA matches it firmly. Clone size is given for some rows only: seen once, a few or many times, or a class if the clone is expanded.

J gene: TRBJ1-1
clone size: .
V gene: TRBV7-9
D gene: .
CDR3 protein: CASRGGRDTEAFF
CDR3 DNA: TGTGCCAGCAGAGGTGGACGGGACACTGAAGCTTTCTTT

J gene: TRBJ2-7
clone size: few
V gene: TRBV4-3
D gene: TRBD2
CDR3 protein: CASSQVREGYYEQYF
CDR3 DNA: TGCGCCAGCAGCCAAGTCCGGGAGGGGTACTACGAGCAGTACTTC

J gene: TRBJ1-2
clone size: .
V gene: TRBV4-3
D gene: .
CDR3 protein: CASSQGFLNYGYTF
CDR3 DNA: TGCGCCAGCAGCCAAGGGTTCTTAAACTATGGCTACACCTTC

J gene: TRBJ2-5
clone size: few
V gene: TRBV20-1
D gene: .
CDR3 protein: CSANWGMYQETQYF
CDR3 DNA: TGCAGTGCTAATTGGGGCATGTACCAAGAGACCCAGTACTTC

J gene: TRBJ1-5
clone size: .
V gene: TRBV20-1
D gene: .
CDR3 protein: CSSGLPNQPQHF
CDR3 DNA: TGCAGCTCGGGACTTCCCAATCAGCCCCAGCATTTT

J gene: TRBJ2-5
clone size: many
V gene: TRBV7-8
D gene: .
CDR3 protein: CASSPPARTSETQYF
CDR3 DNA: TGTGCCAGCAGCCCACCTGCTCGGACGAGCGAGACCCAGTACTTC

J gene: TRBJ1-5
clone size: .
V gene: TRBV20-1
D gene: .
CDR3 protein: CSAIKFAGRGQPQHF
CDR3 DNA: TGCAGTGCTATAAAGTTCGCCGGCAGGGGACAGCCCCAGCATTTT

J gene: TRBJ2-7
clone size: many
V gene: TRBV28
D gene: .
CDR3 protein: CASRQSYEQYF
CDR3 DNA: TGTGCCAGCAGGCAGAGCTACGAGCAGTACTTC

J gene: TRBJ2-3
clone size: .
V gene: TRBV5-1
D gene: .
CDR3 protein: CASSRPDTSTDTQYF
CDR3 DNA: TGCGCCAGCAGCCGTCCTGACACCAGCACAGATACGCAGTATTTT

J gene: TRBJ2-6
clone size: few
V gene: TRBV6-5
D gene: TRBD1
CDR3 protein: CASSIRQGPSSGANVLTF
CDR3 DNA: TGTGCCAGCAGTATACGACAGGGACCCTCCTCTGGGGCCAACGTCCTGACTTTC

J gene: TRBJ1-3
clone size: once
V gene: TRBV18
D gene: .
CDR3 protein: CASSPGQVDSGNTIYF
CDR3 DNA: TGTGCCAGCTCACCAGGGCAGGTTGACTCTGGAAACACCATATATTTT

J gene: TRBJ2-5
clone size: few
V gene: TRBV10-3
D gene: TRBD2
CDR3 protein: CAISGRREGETQYF
CDR3 DNA: TGTGCCATCAGTGGCCGCAGGGAGGGGGAGACCCAGTACTTC

J gene: TRBJ2-3
clone size: many
V gene: TRBV29-1
D gene: TRBD2
CDR3 protein: CSVGLAGLGDTQYF
CDR3 DNA: TGCAGCGTTGGACTAGCGGGGCTGGGAGATACGCAGTATTTT

J gene: TRBJ1-2
clone size: .
V gene: TRBV29-1
D gene: .
CDR3 protein: CSAGGENYGYTF
CDR3 DNA: TGCAGCGCGGGGGGGGAGAACTATGGCTACACCTTC